This TCR beta chain was retrieved from a study of blood T cell repertoires in COVID-19 (dated by TCRdb to 2018 to 2021). Regarding the complete study: Samples covering the acute and convalescent phases of COVID-19 were provided by collaborators in the United States, Italy and Spain. Where available, HLA class I and class II types were taken from metadata supplied by the sample provider and were not determined by assay-based typing. A freely available public database, intended as a resource for researchers studying the immune response to SARS-CoV-2, is where the repertoires were released. The prospective study material was composed of cDNA or gDNA derived from T cells, B-cell-depleted T cells, or PBMCs. The dataset comprised deeply sampled blood TCRbeta repertoires from subjects exposed to, actively infected with, or recovered from COVID-19. The samples were drawn from the first 160 participants of the ongoing ImmuneRACE study and from 1,254 subjects provided by 6 global collaborators. A de-identified subject ID, COVID-19 status, age in years and sex were almost always included in the sample metadata. The paper as a whole reports these results and caveats: The amount of clinical and demographic metadata varied by source and participant and was provided uncurated.

Samples from volunteer blood donors who had recovered from COVID-19 were contributed by a second Seattle source. Collaborating institutions collected whole blood in K2EDTA tubes following their own protocols. Collaborator samples were shipped for TCRbeta analysis as frozen whole blood, isolated PBMCs, or DNA extracted from either sample type. TCRbeta CDR3 regions were amplified from genomic DNA using the immunoSEQ Assay, a bias-controlled multiplex PCR. The original methods were these. The number of nucleated cells in each sample was estimated by amplification of reference gene primers within the assay. To quantify the absolute abundance of each unique TCRbeta CDR3 rearrangement, sequence reads were collapsed and filtered. For each sample, productive Simpson clonality was calculated as the square root of Simpson's diversity index across productive rearrangements. What TCRdb holds here is the immuneACCESS table cut down to in-frame rearrangements. Part of the clones is not present; checked against another copy, under half of the missing clones reflect an unresolved V gene, and the others are unexplained. That table gives V, J and clone size, and the DNA gave D and trimming. Present in this sample are approximately 170,000 clones, around 88% of which were seen just once. About 19% of the sample is in the top ten clones.

From its cysteine to its phenylalanine, the CDR3 spans 12 amino acids. Left in the record is the CDR3 DNA by itself, 36 bases read in frame from the first base. Here V drops 6 bases and J drops 4 bases, and the junction holds 4 bases not matched to any gene. As encoded in the germline V gene, CDR1 is SQVTM while CDR2 is ANQGSEA. Details on this clone: Which antigen it targets is not known. Base qualities are not provided; no much larger clone lies one nucleotide away.

The chain is encoded by TRBV29-1 joined to TRBJ1-2, and TRBD1 matches 8 of the central bases. This receptor was obtained from a woman in her seventies who had recovered from COVID-19. The sequencing sample was made of peripheral blood. CDR3 region: CSVTGTGYGYTF. The nucleotides read TGCAGCGTCACCGGGACAGGCTATGGCTACACCTTC.